Listed below are T cell receptor beta chains from one sample, sequenced in a study of blood T cell repertoires in COVID-19. TCRdb's table, derived via immunoSEQ multiplex PCR, lists solely in-frame clones and lacks some. The data contain around 390,000 clones, 87% of them singletons. Sequenced sample: PBMCs or T cells enriched from blood (not recorded which). These receptors were collected from a woman aged 50 to 65 who had recovered from COVID-19. Both conserved end residues are part of each CDR3. The D gene is left open where the match is weak. Clone size is shown for a subset of rows, as once, few, many or a class of expanded clone.

TRBV27	NA	NA	TRBJ2-6	TGTGCCAGCAGTCCAAGTGGGGGGACTGGGGCCAACGTCCTGACTTTC	CASSPSGGTGANVLTF
TRBV4-1	once	TRBD1	TRBJ1-2	TGCGCCAGCAGCCATTCTATCAGGGGGCGCTTCTATGGCTACACCTTC	CASSHSIRGRFYGYTF
TRBV5-1	NA	NA	TRBJ1-1	TGCGCCAGCAGTCCCTCTTTTCCAGGGGCCCCGACTGAAGCTTTCTTT	CASSPSFPGAPTEAFF
TRBV11-3	NA	NA	TRBJ1-1	TGTGCCAGCAGCTTAGATCTAAGCACTGAAGCTTTCTTT	CASSLDLSTEAFF
TRBV4-2	NA	NA	TRBJ1-2	TGTGCCAGCAGCCAAGATAACCAGGGGCTATATGGCTACACCTTC	CASSQDNQGLYGYTF
TRBV29-1	NA	NA	TRBJ2-7	TGCAGCGTTAAGGACAGCTCCTACGAGCAGTACTTC	CSVKDSSYEQYF
TRBV2	NA	TRBD1	TRBJ1-6	TGTGCCAGCAGTGAACAGGGGGTTGGAAATTCACCCCTCCACTTT	CASSEQGVGNSPLHF
TRBV28	few	NA	TRBJ2-7	TGTGCCAGCAGTCCGTACTACGAGCAGTACTTC	CASSPYYEQYF
TRBV5-1	once	TRBD1	TRBJ1-4	TGCGCCAGCAGACGGACAGGGATGGCAACTAATGAAAAACTGTTTTTT	CASRRTGMATNEKLFF
TRBV2	NA	NA	TRBJ1-1	TGTGCCAGCAGTGAATCGGGGGGCGGATTTGGGGCTTTCTTT	CASSESGGGFGAFF
TRBV28	NA	TRBD2	TRBJ2-1	TGTGCCAGCAGTTCGACTAGCGGGGGGCTCTCCTACAATGAGCAGTTCTTC	CASSSTSGGLSYNEQFF
TRBV5-1	NA	TRBD1	TRBJ2-5	TGCGCCAGCAGCTTCCGGGACAGGGATTTTGTAGAGACCCAGTACTTC	CASSFRDRDFVETQYF
TRBV3-1/TRBV3-2	NA	NA	TRBJ2-3	TGTGCCAGCAGCCAAGTCATGTCAGATACGCAGTATTTT	CASSQVMSDTQYF
TRBV30	NA	TRBD1	TRBJ1-6	TGTGGGGCTTCCGGGACAGGAAATTCACCCCTCCACTTT	CGASGTGNSPLHF
TRBV28	NA	NA	TRBJ2-7	TGTGCCAGCAGTCGAGGAGGGCGGATCGAGCAGTACTTC	CASSRGGRIEQYF
TRBV19	once	NA	TRBJ1-2	TGTGCCAGTAGTATGCCAGCGGGGTCTAACTATGGCTACACCTTC	CASSMPAGSNYGYTF
TRBV6-5	NA	TRBD2	TRBJ2-2	TGTGCCAGCAGTTTGATAGCGGGGGGCTACACCGGGGAGCTGTTTTTT	CASSLIAGGYTGELFF